This T cell receptor (beta chain) was sequenced during a study of T-cell reconstitution after alpha-beta-depleted transplantation in children. Library preparation (for TCRbeta) was performed with unique molecular identifiers. TCRdb used MiXCR to reprocess the PCR reads, holding one entry per CDR3 protein. The sample consists of about 640,000 distinct CDR3 sequences, 10% to 15% of them appearing once. There are 15 residues in the CDR3. The germline V and J ends were trimmed by 6 bases and 0 bases, with 16 bases remaining between them. CDR1 SQVTM and CDR2 ANQGSEA come from the germline V gene. Study results and limitations: Expanded clones from the graft, numbering several hundred, reportedly supplied alpha-beta T cells about two months after transplant. After transplant, high TCRbeta diversity at day 60 in some patients arose from surviving recipient T cells and thymic progenitors. Most T-cell counts and diversity one year after the transplant came from T cells that were newly produced.

In this sample, this clonotype turned up many times. Its specificity is not known. The chain couples TRBV29-1 to TRBJ2-3; D unclear. This sample comprised PBMCs, mostly from graft donor cells, obtained 360 days after TCRalphabeta/CD19-depleted stem cell transplant. The TCR sequence derives from a male patient aged 10 to 17 who had a stem cell transplant for acute myeloid leukemia, so the T cells may come from the graft donor. The CDR3 sequence: CSVAPRSTSTDTQYF. The DNA for the CDR3 is TGCAGCGTCGCGCCGCGGTCTACAAGCACAGATACGCAGTATTTT.